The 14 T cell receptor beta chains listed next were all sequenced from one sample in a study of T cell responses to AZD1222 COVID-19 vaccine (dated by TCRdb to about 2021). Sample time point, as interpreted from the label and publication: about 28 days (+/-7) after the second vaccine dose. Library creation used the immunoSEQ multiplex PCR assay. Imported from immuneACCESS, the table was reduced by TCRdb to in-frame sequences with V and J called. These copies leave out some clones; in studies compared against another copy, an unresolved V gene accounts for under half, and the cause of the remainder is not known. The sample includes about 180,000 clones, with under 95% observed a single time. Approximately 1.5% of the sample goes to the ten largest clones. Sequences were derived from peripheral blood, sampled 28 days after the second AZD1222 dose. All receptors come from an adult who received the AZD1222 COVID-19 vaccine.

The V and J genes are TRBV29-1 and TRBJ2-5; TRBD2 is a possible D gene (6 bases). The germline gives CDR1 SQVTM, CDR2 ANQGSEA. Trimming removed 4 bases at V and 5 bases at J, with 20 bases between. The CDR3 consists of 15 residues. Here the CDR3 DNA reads TGCAGCGTTGGGGGGACGGCGGGGCTCGGGGAGACCCAGTACTTC. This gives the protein CSVGGTAGLGETQYF.

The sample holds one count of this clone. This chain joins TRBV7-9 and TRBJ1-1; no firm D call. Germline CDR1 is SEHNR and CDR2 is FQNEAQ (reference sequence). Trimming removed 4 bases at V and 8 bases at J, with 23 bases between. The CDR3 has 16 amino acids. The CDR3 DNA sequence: TGTGCCAGCAGCTCTACAGAATACGGCAATAGTAGGGAAGCTTTCTTT. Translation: CASSSTEYGNSREAFF.

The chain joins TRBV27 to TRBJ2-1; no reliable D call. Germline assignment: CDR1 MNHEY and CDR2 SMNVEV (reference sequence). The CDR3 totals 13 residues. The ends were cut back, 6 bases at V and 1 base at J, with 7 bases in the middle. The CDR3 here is CASRRDSYNEQFF. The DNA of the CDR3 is TGTGCCAGCAGAAGGGATTCCTACAATGAGCAGTTCTTC.

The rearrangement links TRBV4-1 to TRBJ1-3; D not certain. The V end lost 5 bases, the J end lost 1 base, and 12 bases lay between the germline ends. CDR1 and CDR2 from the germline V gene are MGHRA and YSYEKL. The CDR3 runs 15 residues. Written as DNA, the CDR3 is TGCGCCAGCAGCTCTCTAGGACGATCTGGAAACACCATATATTTT. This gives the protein CASSSLGRSGNTIYF.

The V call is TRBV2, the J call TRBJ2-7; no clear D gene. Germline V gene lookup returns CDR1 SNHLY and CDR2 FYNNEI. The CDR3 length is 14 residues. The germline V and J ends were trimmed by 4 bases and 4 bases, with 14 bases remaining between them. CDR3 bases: TGTGCCAGCAGTGCATACGGTTCTGAATACGAGCAGTACTTC. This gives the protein CASSAYGSEYEQYF.

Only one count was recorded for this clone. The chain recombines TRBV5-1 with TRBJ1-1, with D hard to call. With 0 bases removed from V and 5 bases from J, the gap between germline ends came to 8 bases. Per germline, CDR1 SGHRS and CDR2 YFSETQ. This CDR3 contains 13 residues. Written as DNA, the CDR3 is TGCGCCAGCAGCTTGGCTGCAGAAACTGAAGCTTTCTTT. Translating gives CASSLAAETEAFF.

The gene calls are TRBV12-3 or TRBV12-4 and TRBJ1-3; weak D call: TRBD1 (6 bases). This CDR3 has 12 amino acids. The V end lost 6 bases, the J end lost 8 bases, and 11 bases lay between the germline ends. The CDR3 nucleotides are TGTGCCAGCAGAGGATCAGGGGACACCATATATTTT. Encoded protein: CASRGSGDTIYF.

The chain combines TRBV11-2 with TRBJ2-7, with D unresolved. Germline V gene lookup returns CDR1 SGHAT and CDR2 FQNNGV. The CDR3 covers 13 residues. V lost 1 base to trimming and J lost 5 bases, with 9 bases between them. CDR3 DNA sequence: TGTGCCAGCAGCTTAGGGGGTTGGAACGAGCAGTACTTC. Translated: CASSLGGWNEQYF.

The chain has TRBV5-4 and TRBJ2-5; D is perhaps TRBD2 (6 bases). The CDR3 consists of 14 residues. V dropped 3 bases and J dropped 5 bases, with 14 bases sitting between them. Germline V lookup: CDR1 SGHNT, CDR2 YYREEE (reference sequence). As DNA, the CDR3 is TGTGCCAGCAGCTGGGTCGGGGGTCCGGAGACCCAGTACTTC. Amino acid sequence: CASSWVGGPETQYF.

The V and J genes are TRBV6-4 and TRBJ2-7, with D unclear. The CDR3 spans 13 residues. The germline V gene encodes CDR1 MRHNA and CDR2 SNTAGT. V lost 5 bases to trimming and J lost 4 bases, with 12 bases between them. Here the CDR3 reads CASSPEDGYEQYF. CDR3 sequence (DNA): TGTGCCAGCAGTCCCGAGGACGGTTACGAGCAGTACTTC.

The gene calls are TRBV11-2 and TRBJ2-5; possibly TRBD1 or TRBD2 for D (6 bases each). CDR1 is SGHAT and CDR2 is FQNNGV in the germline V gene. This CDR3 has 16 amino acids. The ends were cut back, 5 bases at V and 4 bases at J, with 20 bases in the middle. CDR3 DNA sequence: TGTGCCAGCAGCCAACCGGGGGCAGCAGGTGCAGAGACCCAGTACTTC. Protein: CASSQPGAAGAETQYF.

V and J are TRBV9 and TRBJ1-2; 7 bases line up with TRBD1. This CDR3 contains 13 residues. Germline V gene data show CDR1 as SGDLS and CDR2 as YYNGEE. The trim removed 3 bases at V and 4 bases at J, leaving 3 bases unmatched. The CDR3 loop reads CASSARQGYGYTF. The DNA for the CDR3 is TGTGCCAGCAGCGCCCGACAGGGCTATGGCTACACCTTC.

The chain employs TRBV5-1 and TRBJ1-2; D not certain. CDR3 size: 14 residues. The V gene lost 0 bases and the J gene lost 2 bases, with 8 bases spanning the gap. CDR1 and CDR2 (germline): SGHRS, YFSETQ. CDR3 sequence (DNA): TGCGCCAGCAGCTTGGAGGCGGGCAACTATGGCTACACCTTC. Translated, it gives CASSLEAGNYGYTF.

The CDR3 nucleotides read TGTGCCAGTAATACAGGGGGCCGTCAGCCCCAGCATTTT. It yields the protein CASNTGGRQPQHF. The chain joins TRBV19 to TRBJ1-5, with 9 bases aligning to TRBD1. The CDR3 is 13 amino acids. V lost 7 bases and J lost 6; bases outside the gene matches: 4. Germline CDR1 is LNHDA and CDR2 is SQIVND (reference sequence).